The 5 T cell receptor beta chains below were found in one sample sequenced in a study of T cell changes during pregnancy in multiple sclerosis. Repertoires were generated with immunoSEQ multiplex PCR, while TCRdb's copy carries only in-frame clones and drops some. Among tens of thousands of clones listed, about 94% were seen once. This sample comprised peripheral blood, obtained in the third trimester of pregnancy. The source is a female donor with multiple sclerosis, enrolled in a pregnancy study.

This clone has a single count. Here the CDR3 reads CASTVPGANEKLFF. The CDR3 DNA sequence: TGTGCCAGCACCGTCCCAGGGGCTAATGAAAAACTGTTTTTT. The rearrangement uses TRBV6-6 and TRBJ1-4; tentative D call: TRBD1 (6 bases). The V gene lost 7 bases and the J gene lost 3 bases, with 12 bases spanning the gap. The V gene's germline CDR1 is MNHNY and CDR2 SVGAGI (reference sequence). The CDR3 extends over 14 amino acids.

This chain uses TRBV2 with TRBJ1-4; the match to TRBD1 covers 9 bases. This CDR3 is 15 amino acids long. Germline CDR1 SNHLY, CDR2 FYNNEI. Trimming cost V 4 bases and J 8 bases; bases outside gene matches: 8. In nucleotides, the CDR3 is TGTGCCAGCAGTGTCCAGGACAGGGGTGGGGAAAAACTGTTTTTT. This codes for CASSVQDRGGEKLFF. Filled out from reference TRBV2 and TRBJ1-4, the complete variable domain reads EPEVTQTPSHQVTQMGQEVILRCVPISNHLYFYWYRQILGQKVEFLVSFYNNEISEKSEIFDDQFSVERPDGSNFTLKIRSTKLEDSAMYFCASSVQDRGGEKLFFGSGTQLSVL.

This chain connects TRBV4-1 to TRBJ2-7; TRBD1 matches at 9 bases. The CDR3 has 15 residues. V lost 4 bases and J lost 2; bases outside the gene matches: 6. Germline V gene data show CDR1 as MGHRA and CDR2 as YSYEKL. The CDR3 DNA sequence: TGCGCCAGCAGCCTCGGGACAGGGAAGGCCTACGAGCAGTACTTC. Encoded protein: CASSLGTGKAYEQYF.

Only one count was recorded for this clone. The chain couples TRBV27 to TRBJ2-3; D is possibly TRBD1 (5 bases). The CDR3 consists of 15 residues. The V and J ends lost 4 bases and 0 bases respectively, with 11 bases between them. Germline V gene lookup returns CDR1 MNHEY and CDR2 SMNVEV (reference sequence). In DNA form, the CDR3 reads TGTGCCAGCAGTTCCATGGCAGGGAGCACAGATACGCAGTATTTT. Its translation: CASSSMAGSTDTQYF.

The chain joins TRBV15 to TRBJ2-2; tentative D call: TRBD2 (6 bases). V was shortened by 5 bases and J by 3 bases, with 19 bases between the two germline ends. This CDR3 is 17 amino acids long. Germline V gives CDR1 LNHNV, CDR2 YYDKDF (reference sequence). CDR3 bases: TGTGCCACCAGCCCAACCCCCGGGACTGTACACACCGGGGAGCTGTTTTTT. Translating it yields CATSPTPGTVHTGELFF.